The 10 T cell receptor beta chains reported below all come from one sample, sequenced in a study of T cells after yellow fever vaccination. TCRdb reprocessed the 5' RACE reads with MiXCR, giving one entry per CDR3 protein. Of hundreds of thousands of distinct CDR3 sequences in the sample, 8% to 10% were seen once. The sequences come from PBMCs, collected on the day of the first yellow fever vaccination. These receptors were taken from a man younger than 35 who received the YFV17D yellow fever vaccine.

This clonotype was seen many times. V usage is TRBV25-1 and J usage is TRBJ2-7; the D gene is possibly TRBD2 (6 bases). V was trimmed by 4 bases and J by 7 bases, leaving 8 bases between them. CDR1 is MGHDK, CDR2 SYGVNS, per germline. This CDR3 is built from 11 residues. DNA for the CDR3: TGTGCCAGCAGTGGCGCGGGGGAGCAGTACGTC. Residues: CASSGAGEQYV.

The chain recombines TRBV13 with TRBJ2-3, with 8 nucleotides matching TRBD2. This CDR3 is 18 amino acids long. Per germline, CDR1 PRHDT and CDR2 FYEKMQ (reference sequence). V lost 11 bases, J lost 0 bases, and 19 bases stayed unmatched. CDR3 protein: CAFSRGGLSGVSTDTQYF. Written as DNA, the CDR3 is TGTGCCTTCAGCCGGGGGGGACTAAGCGGGGTGAGCACAGATACGCAGTATTTT.

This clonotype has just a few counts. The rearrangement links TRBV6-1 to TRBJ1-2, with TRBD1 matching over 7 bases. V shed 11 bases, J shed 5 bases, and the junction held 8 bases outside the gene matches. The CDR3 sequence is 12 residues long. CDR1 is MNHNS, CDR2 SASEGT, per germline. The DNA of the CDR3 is TGTGCCGGTTCCGAACAGGGGTATGGCTACACCTTC. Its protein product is CAGSEQGYGYTF.

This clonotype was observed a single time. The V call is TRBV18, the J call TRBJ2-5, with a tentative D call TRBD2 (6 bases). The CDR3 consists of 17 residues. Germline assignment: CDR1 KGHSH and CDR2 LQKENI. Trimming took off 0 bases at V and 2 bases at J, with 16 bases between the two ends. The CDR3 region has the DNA TGTGCCAGCTCACCACCTGGGGCGGGGATAAAACAAGAGACCCAGTACTTC. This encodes CASSPPGAGIKQETQYF.

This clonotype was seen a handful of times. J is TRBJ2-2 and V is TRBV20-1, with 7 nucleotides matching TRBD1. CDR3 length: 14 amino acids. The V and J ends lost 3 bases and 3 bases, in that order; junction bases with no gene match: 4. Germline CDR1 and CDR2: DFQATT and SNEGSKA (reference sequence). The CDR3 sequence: CSASVQGYTGELFF. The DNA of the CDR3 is TGCAGTGCTAGTGTACAGGGGTACACCGGGGAGCTGTTTTTT.

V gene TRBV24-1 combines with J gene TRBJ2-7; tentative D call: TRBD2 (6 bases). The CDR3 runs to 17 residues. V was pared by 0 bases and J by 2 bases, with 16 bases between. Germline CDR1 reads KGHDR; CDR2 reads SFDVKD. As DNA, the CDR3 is TGTGCCACCAGTGATTTGCTGTTGTCGGGGGAGACCTACGAGCAGTACGTC. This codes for CATSDLLLSGETYEQYV.

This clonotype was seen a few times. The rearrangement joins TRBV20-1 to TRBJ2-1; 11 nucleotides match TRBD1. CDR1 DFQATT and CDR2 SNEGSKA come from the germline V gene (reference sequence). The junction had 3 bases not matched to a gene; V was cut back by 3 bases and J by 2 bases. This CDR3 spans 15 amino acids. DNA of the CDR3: TGCAGTGCTAGGAGGACAGGGGGCGCCTACAATGAGCAGTTCTTC. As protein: CSARRTGGAYNEQFF.

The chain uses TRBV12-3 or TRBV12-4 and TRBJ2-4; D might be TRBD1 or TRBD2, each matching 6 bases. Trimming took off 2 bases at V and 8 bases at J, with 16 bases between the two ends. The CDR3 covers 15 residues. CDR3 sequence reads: CASSLNGGRGDIQYF. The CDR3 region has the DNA TGTGCCAGCAGTTTAAACGGGGGCAGGGGTGACATTCAGTACTTC.

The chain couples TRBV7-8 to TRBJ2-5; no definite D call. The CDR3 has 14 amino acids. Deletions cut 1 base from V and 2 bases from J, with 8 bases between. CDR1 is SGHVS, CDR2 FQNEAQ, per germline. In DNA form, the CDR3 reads TGTGCCAGCAGCTTAGAGGCCATACAAGAGACCCAGTACTTC. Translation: CASSLEAIQETQYF.

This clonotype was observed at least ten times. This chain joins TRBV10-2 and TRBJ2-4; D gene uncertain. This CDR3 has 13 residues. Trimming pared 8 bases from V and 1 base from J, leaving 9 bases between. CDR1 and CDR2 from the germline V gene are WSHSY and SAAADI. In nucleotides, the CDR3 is TGCGCCAGCCGGGTGGGGGCCAAAAACATTCAGTACTTC. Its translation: CASRVGAKNIQYF.